This entry concerns a single TCR beta chain. This receptor's antigen is unknown. No much larger clone is present one base from it, and per-base qualities are unavailable. The TCR beta CDR3 regions were amplified from the RNA transcripts. A first-round RT-PCR of the TCR CDR3 used the HTBI primer set with the Qiagen OneStep RT-PCR kit. A second multiplex PCR round built the libraries, followed by size selection and purification. Paired-end sequencing of the libraries was performed with 100 bp reads on an Illumina HiSeq2000. Per the original workflow: Raw data were processed with SOAPnuke, discarding reads with adapters, uncalled bases, mean Phred below 15, or no exact constant-primer or identifier match. High-quality paired reads were merged using COPE v1.2.5, and each unique nucleotide sequence was defined as a clonotype. Clonotypes were aligned to IMGT TRBV, TRBD and TRBJ reference segments using MiTCR v1.1. Only V-J combinations with frequency above 0.0001, covering 99% to 99.2% of repertoires, were analysed. A TCS score was defined as the ratio between F50 (clonal expansion) and ExV (chaos), using BLOSUM62-based TCRdist between CDR3 peptides within each V-J. Welch's t-statistics and random forest reduced 500 to 650 V-J features to 13, which were used in a naive Bayes classifier (R e1071). The similarity between thyroid and blood repertoires was quantified using the Morisita-Horn index. TCRdb applied fastp at Q25 and MiXCR to the public reads, then kept only in-frame beta chains. Rows are combined by CDR3 protein, so each entry shows the most common genes and DNA. The V and J calls were determined by TCRdb, not by the authors. Recorded for this sample are around 700,000 distinct CDR3 sequences; approximately 40% of them occurred a single time. Together, the top ten hold around 30% of the sample.

The data are from a study of T cells in Graves' hyperthyroidism and ophthalmopathy (dated by TCRdb to between 2018 and 2021). With respect to the entire study: Peripheral blood was collected at initial diagnosis, before any treatment. Once sampling was done, hyperthyroidism patients were given methimazole at a starting dose of 30 mg daily, whereas ophthalmopathy patients were given high-dose intravenous methylprednisolone. The 100 discovery patients were randomly divided into training and test sets at a 7:3 ratio. TCR V-J signatures able to tell the groups apart were searched for in a discovery cohort of approximately 95 patients, of whom around 43 had Graves' ophthalmopathy and around 56 had stable Graves' hyperthyroidism. According to the paper, TCR Vbeta CDR3 sequencing was carried out on more than 120 peripheral blood samples, which came from 40 to 45 ophthalmopathy, 75 to 80 hyperthyroidism and around 17 progressor patients. Whether ophthalmopathy could be predicted prospectively was tested in an independent validation cohort made up of 18 to 20 hyperthyroidism patients plus 17 patients who later progressed to ophthalmopathy. Thyroid tissue and blood T-cell repertoires from six Graves' hyperthyroidism patients were also compared in the study.

Paper-wide results and their limitations: Most expanded thyroid clonotypes (frequency above 0.001) were also found in blood, which suggests that blood repertoires may mirror thyroid immune responses. In validation, the model predicted progression to ophthalmopathy with approximately 71% sensitivity and less than 75% specificity, a median of about 6.7 months before onset. A 13 V-J signature model separated ophthalmopathy from stable hyperthyroidism, with 87.88% sensitivity and 81% to 82% specificity in cross-validation and 80%/75% in testing. Sample size was not statistically predetermined, and investigators were not blinded to group allocation.

Graves' hyperthyroidism was defined as stable when no progression to ophthalmopathy occurred over 18 months of follow-up. The hyperthyroidism patients were between 18 and 65 years old and newly diagnosed, with a disease duration of less than 2 months. The study excluded patients with uncontrolled infections, other autoimmune diseases, pregnancy or lactation. Diagnoses relied on clinical symptoms, serum thyroxine and TRAb, thyroid ultrasound and orbital computed tomography. PBMCs were separated from roughly 9.6 ml of fresh peripheral blood using Ficoll-Paque density gradient centrifugation. Total RNA was extracted with Trizol reagent, and quality was checked on an Agilent 2100 Bioanalyzer. The CDR3 covers 16 residues, taking in both the cysteine and the phenylalanine. Of the read, only the CDR3 DNA is kept; its 48 bases are in frame from base 1. Per the germline V gene, SGHAT is the CDR1 and FQNNGV is the CDR2. V was cut back by 6 bases and J by 8 bases, leaving a gap of 25 bases between them.

The rearranged chain carries TRBV11-2 and TRBJ1-2; the D region possibly corresponds to TRBD1 (5 bases align). The source of this sequence is a woman between 40 and 55 years old with Graves' hyperthyroidism. Sequencing used blood. CDR3 region: CASSSAPTWQGGGYTF. The sequenced DNA is TGTGCCAGCAGTTCCGCGCCGACCTGGCAGGGCGGGGGCTACACCTTC.